This T cell receptor (beta chain) was observed in a study of blood T cell repertoires in COVID-19 (dated by TCRdb to 2018 to 2021). Regarding the research as a whole: The collaborator samples originated in the United States, Italy and Spain and spanned the acute and convalescent phases of COVID-19. The prospective study material was composed of cDNA or gDNA derived from T cells, B-cell-depleted T cells, or PBMCs. Deeply sampled blood TCRbeta repertoires from subjects exposed to, actively infected with, or recovered from COVID-19 were included in the dataset. The repertoires were released in a freely available public database intended as a resource for research on the immune response to SARS-CoV-2. Where available, HLA class I and class II types were taken from metadata supplied by the sample provider and were not determined by assay-based typing. The sample metadata nearly always contained a de-identified subject ID, COVID-19 status, age in years and sex. Samples came from the ongoing ImmuneRACE study (first 160 participants) plus 1,254 subjects from 6 global collaborators. The study at large found these results: The quantity of clinical and demographic metadata differed by source and by participant and was supplied without curation.

The collaborating institutions used their own protocols to collect whole blood in K2EDTA tubes. For TCRbeta analysis, collaborators shipped samples as frozen whole blood, isolated PBMCs, or DNA extracted from either of those sample types. The immunoSEQ Assay, a bias-controlled multiplex PCR, was used to amplify TCRbeta CDR3 regions from genomic DNA. Turning to the authors' computational methods: The number of nucleated cells in each sample was estimated by amplification of reference gene primers within the assay. Sequence reads were collapsed and filtered to measure the absolute abundance of every unique TCRbeta CDR3 rearrangement. For each sample, productive Simpson clonality was calculated as the square root of Simpson's diversity index across productive rearrangements. The source is immuneACCESS, and TCRdb retained only in-frame sequences with V and J called. Part of the clones is not carried over; for the studies checked, unresolved V genes explain less than half of this, and the remainder is unexplained. V and J calls and clone size are given by that table; D and trimming were obtained from the DNA. The sample yields over 140,000 clones; around 81% were counted once. The top ten constitute approximately 3.8% of the sample.

Turning to this clone: Its antigen is not yet known. The sample holds no much larger clone one base away, and base qualities are not on file.

This TCR was sampled from a woman in her sixties or seventies with acute or convalescent COVID-19. The sequenced sample was peripheral blood.

CDR3 region: CASSLAGGASPLHF. Read as DNA, the sequence is TGCGCCAGCAGCTTGGCGGGGGGGGCTTCACCCCTCCACTTT. Rearrangement joined TRBV5-1 to TRBJ1-6; the D gene is perhaps TRBD1, from 6 matching bases. Based on the germline V gene, the CDR1 and CDR2 sequences are SGHRS and YFSETQ. The CDR3 holds 14 amino acids from the cysteine to the phenylalanine. Only the CDR3 DNA is retained, 42 bases long and in frame from the first base. V was cut back by 0 bases and J by 9 bases, leaving a gap of 10 bases between them.